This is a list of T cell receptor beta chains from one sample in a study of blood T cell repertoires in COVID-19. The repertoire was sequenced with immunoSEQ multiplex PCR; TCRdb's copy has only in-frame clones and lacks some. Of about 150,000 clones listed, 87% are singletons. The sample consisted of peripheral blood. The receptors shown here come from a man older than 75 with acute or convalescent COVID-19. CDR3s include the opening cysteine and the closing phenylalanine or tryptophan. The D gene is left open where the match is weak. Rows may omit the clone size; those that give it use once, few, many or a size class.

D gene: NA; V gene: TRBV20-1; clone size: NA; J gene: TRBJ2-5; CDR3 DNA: TGCAGTGCTACAGGGATGGAGACCCAGTACTTC; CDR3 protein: CSATGMETQYF
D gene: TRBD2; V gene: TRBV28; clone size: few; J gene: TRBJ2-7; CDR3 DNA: TGTGCCAGCACGGAGCGGGGGGGAACAATCTACGAGCAGTACTTC; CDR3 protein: CASTERGGTIYEQYF
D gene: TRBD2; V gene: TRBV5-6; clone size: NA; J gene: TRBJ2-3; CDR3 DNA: TGTGCCAGCAGCTTGATTGCGGGGGGAGATACGCAGTATTTT; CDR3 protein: CASSLIAGGDTQYF
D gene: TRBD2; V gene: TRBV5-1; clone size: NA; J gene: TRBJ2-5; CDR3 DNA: TGCGCCAGCAGCCCGACTAGCGGGATTGAGACCCAGTACTTC; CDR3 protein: CASSPTSGIETQYF
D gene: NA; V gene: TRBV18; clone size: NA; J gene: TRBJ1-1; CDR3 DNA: TGTGCCAGCTCGGGTGGACAGATATACACTGAAGCTTTCTTT; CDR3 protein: CASSGGQIYTEAFF
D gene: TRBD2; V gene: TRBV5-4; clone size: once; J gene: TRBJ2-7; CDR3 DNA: TGTGCCAGGAAGACTAGCCTCATCCACGAGCAGTACTTC; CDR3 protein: CARKTSLIHEQYF
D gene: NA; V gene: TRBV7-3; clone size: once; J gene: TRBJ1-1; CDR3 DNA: TGTGCCAGCAGCTTAATAGGCAGGCACACTGAAGCTTTCTTT; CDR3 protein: CASSLIGRHTEAFF
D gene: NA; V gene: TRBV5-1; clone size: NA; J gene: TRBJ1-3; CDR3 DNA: TGCGCCAGCAGCTTGGACCGAGGTCGGGGAAACACCATATATTTT; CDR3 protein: CASSLDRGRGNTIYF
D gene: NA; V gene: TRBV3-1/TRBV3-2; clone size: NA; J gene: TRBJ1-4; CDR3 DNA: TGTGCCAGCAGCCGCTTCGCGACAACTAATGAAAAACTGTTTTTT; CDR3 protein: CASSRFATTNEKLFF
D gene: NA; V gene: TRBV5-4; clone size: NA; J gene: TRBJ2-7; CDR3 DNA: TGTGCCAGCCAGGAGGGGACGGTCTCCGAGCAGTACTTC; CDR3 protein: CASQEGTVSEQYF
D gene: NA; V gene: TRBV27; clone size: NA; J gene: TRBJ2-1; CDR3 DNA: TGTGCCAGCAGTCTCCTAGCGCAAAGCTCCTACAATGAGCAGTTCTTC; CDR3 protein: CASSLLAQSSYNEQFF
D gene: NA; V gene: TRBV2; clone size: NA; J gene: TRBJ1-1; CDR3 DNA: TGTGCCAGCAGTGTGGACTGGGTTGATGGGACTGAAGCTTTCTTT; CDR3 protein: CASSVDWVDGTEAFF
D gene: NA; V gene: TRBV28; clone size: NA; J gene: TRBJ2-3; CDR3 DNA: TGTGCCAGCAGTTTTGACCGCGCGGGGCTTACCGGAGATACGCAGTATTTT; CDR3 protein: CASSFDRAGLTGDTQYF
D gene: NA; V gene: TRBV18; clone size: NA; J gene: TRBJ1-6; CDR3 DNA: TGTGCCAGCTCACCTCTCCTCCCGGTCGATTCACCCCTCCACTTT; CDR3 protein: CASSPLLPVDSPLHF
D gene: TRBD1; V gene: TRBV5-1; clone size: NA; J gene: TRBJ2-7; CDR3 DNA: TGCGCCAGCAGCCCTGGACAGGGGGCGGGTGAGCAGTACTTC; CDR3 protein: CASSPGQGAGEQYF
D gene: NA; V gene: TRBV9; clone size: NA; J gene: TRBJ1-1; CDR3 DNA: TGTGCCAGCAGCGTAGGGGGGCCCTTGAGGAACACTGAAGCTTTCTTT; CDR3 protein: CASSVGGPLRNTEAFF
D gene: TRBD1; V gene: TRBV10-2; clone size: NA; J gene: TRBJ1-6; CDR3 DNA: TGCGCCAGCGTACCGGGACAGGGAAATTCACCCCTCCACTTT; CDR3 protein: CASVPGQGNSPLHF
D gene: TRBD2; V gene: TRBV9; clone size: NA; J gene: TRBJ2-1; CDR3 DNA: TGTGCCAGCAGCGTAGGGGGGACTAGCACCAATGAGCAGTTCTTC; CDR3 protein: CASSVGGTSTNEQFF
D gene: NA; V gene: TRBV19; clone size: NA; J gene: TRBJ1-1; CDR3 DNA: TGTGCCAGTAGTGCCCGGGGGGGGAGAGGCACTGAAGCTTTCTTT; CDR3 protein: CASSARGGRGTEAFF
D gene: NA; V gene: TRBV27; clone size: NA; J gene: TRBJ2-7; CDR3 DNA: TGTGCCAGCAGTTTATCCCCAGGACAGCCTTCCTACGAGCAGTACTTC; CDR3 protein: CASSLSPGQPSYEQYF
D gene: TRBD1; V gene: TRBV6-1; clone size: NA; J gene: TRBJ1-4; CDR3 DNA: TGTGCCAGCAGTGAAAGAGACAGGGGGATCACTAATGAAAAACTGTTTTTT; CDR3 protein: CASSERDRGITNEKLFF
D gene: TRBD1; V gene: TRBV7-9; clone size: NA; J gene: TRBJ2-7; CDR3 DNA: TGTGCCAGCAGCCGGACGACAGGGGGCAAGTACGAGCAGTACTTC; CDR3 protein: CASSRTTGGKYEQYF
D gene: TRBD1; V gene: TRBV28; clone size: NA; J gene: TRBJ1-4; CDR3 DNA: TGTGCCAGCAGTCGACAGGGGGATGAGGAAAAACTGTTTTTT; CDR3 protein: CASSRQGDEEKLFF
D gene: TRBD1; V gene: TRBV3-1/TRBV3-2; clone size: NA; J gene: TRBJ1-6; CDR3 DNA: TGTGCCAGCACCGACAGGGGAGGGTCACCCCTCCACTTT; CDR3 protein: CASTDRGGSPLHF
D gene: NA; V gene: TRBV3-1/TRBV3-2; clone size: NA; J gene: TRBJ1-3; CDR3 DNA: TGTGCCAGCAGCTCCCGGGACTCTGGAAACACCATATATTTT; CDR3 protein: CASSSRDSGNTIYF
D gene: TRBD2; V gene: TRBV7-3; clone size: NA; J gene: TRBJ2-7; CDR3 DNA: TGTGCCAGCAGCGAAACCGGGACTAGCGGGAGCTACGAGCAGTACTTC; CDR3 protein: CASSETGTSGSYEQYF
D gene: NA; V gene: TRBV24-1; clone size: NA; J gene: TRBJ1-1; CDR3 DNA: TGTGCCACCAGTGAGCCGGGGGGAGCTTTCTTT; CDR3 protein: CATSEPGGAFF
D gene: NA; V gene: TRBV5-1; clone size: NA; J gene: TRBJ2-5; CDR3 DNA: TGCGCCAGCAGCGCCACGGGGATCCAAGAGACCCAGTACTTC; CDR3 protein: CASSATGIQETQYF
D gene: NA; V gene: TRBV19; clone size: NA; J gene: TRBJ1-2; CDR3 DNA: TGTGCCAGTAGCAGGGAGGGGAGCTATGGCTACACCTTC; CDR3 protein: CASSREGSYGYTF
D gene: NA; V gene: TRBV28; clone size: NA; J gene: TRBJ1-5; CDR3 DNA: TGTGCCAGCACCCCTGGGGGCAGTCACGGTCAGCCCCAGCATTTT; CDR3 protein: CASTPGGSHGQPQHF
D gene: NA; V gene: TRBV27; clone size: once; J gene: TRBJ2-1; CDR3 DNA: TGTGCCAGCAGTACAGTCAGGGTGATAAGCTCCTACAATGAGCAGTTCTTC; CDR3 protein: CASSTVRVISSYNEQFF
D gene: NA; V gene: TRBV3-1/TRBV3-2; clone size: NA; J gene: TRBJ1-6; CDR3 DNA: TGTGCCAGCAGCCGGCCGGGAGAAAATTCACCCCTCCACTTT; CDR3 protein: CASSRPGENSPLHF
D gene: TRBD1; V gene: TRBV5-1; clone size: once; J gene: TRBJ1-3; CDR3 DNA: TGCGCCAGCAGTAACGCCGGGACAGGGGCTGGAAACACCATATATTTT; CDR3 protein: CASSNAGTGAGNTIYF
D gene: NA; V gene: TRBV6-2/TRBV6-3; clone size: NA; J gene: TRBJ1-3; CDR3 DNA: TGTGCCAGCAGTTACTCTTCGTGGAGGAGCACCATATATTTT; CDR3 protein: CASSYSSWRSTIYF
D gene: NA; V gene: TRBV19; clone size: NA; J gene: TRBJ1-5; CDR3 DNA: TGTGCCAGTACGGTAAATAGCAATCAGCCCCAGCATTTT; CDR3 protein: CASTVNSNQPQHF
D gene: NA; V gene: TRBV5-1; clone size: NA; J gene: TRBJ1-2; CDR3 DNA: TGCGCCAGCAGCTTGGACAGGGCAGATGGCTACACCTTC; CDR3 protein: CASSLDRADGYTF
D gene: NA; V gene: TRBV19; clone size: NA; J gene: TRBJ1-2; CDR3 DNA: TGTGCCAGTAAAACCGGGATGGGAGGCTACACCTTC; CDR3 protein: CASKTGMGGYTF
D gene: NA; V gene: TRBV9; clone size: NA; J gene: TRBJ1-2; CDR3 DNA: TGTGCCAGCAATCCGATCCTAGTCTATGGCTACACCTTC; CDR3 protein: CASNPILVYGYTF
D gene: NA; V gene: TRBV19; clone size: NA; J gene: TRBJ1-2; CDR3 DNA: TGTGCCAGTAGTCCTAACCCAGGACAGAACTATGGCTACACCTTC; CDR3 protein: CASSPNPGQNYGYTF
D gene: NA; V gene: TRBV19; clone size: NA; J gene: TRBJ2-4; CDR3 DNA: TGTGCCAGTAGTATCTCGTCCCCGGCCAGGGCCGATCTAGCCAAAAACATTCAGTACTTC; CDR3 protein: CASSISSPARADLAKNIQYF
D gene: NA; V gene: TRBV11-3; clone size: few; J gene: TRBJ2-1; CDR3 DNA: TGTGCCAGCAGCTTAGGGCAGGGGCCCCCCTACAATGAGCAGTTCTTC; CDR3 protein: CASSLGQGPPYNEQFF
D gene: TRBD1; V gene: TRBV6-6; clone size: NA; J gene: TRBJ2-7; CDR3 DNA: TGTGCCAGCAACTTGGGACAGGGAGCAACCTACGAGCAGTACTTC; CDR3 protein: CASNLGQGATYEQYF
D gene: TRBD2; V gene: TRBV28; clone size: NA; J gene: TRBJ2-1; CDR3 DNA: TGTGCCAGCAGCATACTAGCGGGAGGGCCTAATGAGCAGTTCTTC; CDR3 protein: CASSILAGGPNEQFF
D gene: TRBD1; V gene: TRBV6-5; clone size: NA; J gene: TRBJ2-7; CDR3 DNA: TGTGCCAGCAGTCCCGGGGTAGGGGGCGGCTACGAGCAGTACTTC; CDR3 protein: CASSPGVGGGYEQYF
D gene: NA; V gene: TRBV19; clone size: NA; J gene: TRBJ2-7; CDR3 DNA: TGTGCCAGTAGTCGACAGGTCTCCTACGAGCAGTACTTC; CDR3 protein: CASSRQVSYEQYF
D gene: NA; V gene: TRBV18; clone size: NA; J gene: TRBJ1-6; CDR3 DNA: TGTGCCAGCTCACCCACCGTCGACAGGAGTAATTCACCCCTCCACTTT; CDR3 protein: CASSPTVDRSNSPLHF